This T cell receptor beta chain originates from a study of regulatory T cells in long-lasting Graves disease. Time point reported: newly diagnosed GD, antithyroid drugs for less than 3 months. The TCR library used RNA extracted from PBMCs. Germline V CDR1 and CDR2: SGHKS, YYEKEE (reference sequence). CDR3 length: 14 residues. V lost 4 bases, J lost 5 bases, and 15 bases lay in between. CDR3-region Arm-PCR and iRepertoire HTBI primers produced the TCR beta libraries. TCRdb processed the multiplex PCR reads anew with MiXCR; each CDR3 protein has one entry. The sample records 400,000 to 500,000 distinct CDR3 sequences, less than 20% being singletons. The same sample was also studied in work on T cells in Graves' hyperthyroidism and ophthalmopathy. That report notes: Carried out on the TCR CDR3, a first-round RT-PCR used the HTBI primer set.

This TCR was recovered from a woman aged 18-29 years with Graves disease. The chain carries TRBV5-5 and TRBJ1-1, with a possible D match to TRBD1 (5 bases). Specimen: peripheral blood mononuclear cells (PBMCs), collected at new diagnosis, from a patient treated with antithyroid drugs. The DNA for the CDR3 is TGTGCCAGCAGCATAGGGACGTCAAAAACTGAAGCTTTCTTT. Translating gives CASSIGTSKTEAFF.